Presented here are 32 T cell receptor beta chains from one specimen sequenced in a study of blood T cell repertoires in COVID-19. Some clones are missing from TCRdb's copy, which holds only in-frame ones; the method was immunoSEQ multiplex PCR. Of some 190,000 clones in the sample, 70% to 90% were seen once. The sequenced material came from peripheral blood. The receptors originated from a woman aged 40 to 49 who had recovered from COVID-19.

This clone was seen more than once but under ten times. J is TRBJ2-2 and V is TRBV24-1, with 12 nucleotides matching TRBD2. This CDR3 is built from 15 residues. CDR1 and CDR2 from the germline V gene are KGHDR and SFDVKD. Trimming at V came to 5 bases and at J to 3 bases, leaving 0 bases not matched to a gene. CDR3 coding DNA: TGTGCCACCAGTGGACTAGCGGGAGACACCGGGGAGCTGTTTTTT. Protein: CATSGLAGDTGELFF.

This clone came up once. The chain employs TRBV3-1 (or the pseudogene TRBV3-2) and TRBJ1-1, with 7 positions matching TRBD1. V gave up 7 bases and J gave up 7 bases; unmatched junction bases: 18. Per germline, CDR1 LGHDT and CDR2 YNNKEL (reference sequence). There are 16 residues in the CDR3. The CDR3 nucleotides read TGTGCCAGCACGACAGCCCCAGGAGGACGGGACAGTGAAGCTTTCTTT. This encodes CASTTAPGGRDSEAFF.

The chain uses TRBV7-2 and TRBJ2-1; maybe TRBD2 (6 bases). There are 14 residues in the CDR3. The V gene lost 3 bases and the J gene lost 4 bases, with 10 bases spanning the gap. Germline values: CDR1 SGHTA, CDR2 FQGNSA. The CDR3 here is CASSFGRDYNEQFF. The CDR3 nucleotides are TGTGCCAGCAGCTTCGGGAGAGATTACAATGAGCAGTTCTTC. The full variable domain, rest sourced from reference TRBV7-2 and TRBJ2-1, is GAGVSQSPSNKVTEKGKDVELRCDPISGHTALYWYRQSLGQGLEFLIYFQGNSAPDKSGLPSDRFSAERTGGSVSTLTIQRTQQEDSAVYLCASSFGRDYNEQFFGPGTRLTVL.

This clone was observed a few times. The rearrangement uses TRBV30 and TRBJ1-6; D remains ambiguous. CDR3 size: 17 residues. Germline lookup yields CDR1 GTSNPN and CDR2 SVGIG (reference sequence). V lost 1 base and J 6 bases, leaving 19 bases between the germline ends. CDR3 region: CAWSAVGFVGGNSPLHF. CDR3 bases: TGTGCCTGGAGTGCCGTTGGTTTCGTGGGAGGTAATTCACCCCTCCACTTT. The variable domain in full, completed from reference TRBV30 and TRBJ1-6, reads SQTIHQWPATLVQPVGSPLSLECTVEGTSNPNLYWYRQAAGRGLQLLFYSVGIGQISSEVPQNLSASRPQDRQFILSSKKLLLSDSGFYLCAWSAVGFVGGNSPLHFGNGTRLTVT.

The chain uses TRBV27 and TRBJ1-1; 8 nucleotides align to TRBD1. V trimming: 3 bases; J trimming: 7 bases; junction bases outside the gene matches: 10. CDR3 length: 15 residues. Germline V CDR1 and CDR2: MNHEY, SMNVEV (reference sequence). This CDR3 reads CASSFWAGGVNEAFF. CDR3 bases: TGTGCCAGCAGTTTTTGGGCAGGGGGCGTTAATGAAGCTTTCTTT.

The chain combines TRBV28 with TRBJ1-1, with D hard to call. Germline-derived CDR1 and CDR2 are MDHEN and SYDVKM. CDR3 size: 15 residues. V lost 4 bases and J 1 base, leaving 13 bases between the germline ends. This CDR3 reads CASSSLRERNTEAFF. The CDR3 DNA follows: TGTGCCAGCAGTTCCCTGAGGGAGAGGAACACTGAAGCTTTCTTT.

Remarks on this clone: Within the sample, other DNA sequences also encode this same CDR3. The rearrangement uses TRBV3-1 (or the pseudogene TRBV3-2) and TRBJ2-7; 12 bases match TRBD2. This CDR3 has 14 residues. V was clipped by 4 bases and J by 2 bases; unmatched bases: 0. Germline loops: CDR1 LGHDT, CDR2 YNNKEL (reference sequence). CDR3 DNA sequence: TGTGCCAGCAGCCGGACTAGCGGGACCTACGAGCAGTACTTC. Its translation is CASSRTSGTYEQYF.

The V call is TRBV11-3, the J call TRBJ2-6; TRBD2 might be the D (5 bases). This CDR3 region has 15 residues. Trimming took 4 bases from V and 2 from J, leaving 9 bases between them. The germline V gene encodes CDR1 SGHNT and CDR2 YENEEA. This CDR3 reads CASSSEGTGANVLTF. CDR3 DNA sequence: TGTGCCAGCAGCTCCGAGGGTACTGGGGCCAACGTCCTGACTTTC.

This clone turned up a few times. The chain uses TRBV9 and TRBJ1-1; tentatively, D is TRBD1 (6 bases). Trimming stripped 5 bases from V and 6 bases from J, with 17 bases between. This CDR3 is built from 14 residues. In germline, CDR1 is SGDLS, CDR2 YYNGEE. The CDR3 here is CASSYSTGISEAFF. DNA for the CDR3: TGTGCCAGCAGTTATTCCACAGGGATATCTGAAGCTTTCTTT.

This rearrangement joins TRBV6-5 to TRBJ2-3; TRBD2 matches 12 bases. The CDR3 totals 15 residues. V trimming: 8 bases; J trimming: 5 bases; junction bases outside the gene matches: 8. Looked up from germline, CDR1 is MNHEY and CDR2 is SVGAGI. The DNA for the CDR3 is TGTGCCAGCCTTCAGTCGGGACTAGCGGGAGATACGCAGTATTTT. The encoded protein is CASLQSGLAGDTQYF.

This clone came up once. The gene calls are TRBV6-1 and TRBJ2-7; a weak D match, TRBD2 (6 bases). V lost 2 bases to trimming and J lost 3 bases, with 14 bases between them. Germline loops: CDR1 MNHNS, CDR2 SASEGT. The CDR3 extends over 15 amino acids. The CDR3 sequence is CASSEWGTGVYEQYF. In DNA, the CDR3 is TGTGCCAGCAGTGAATGGGGGACGGGAGTCTACGAGCAGTACTTC.

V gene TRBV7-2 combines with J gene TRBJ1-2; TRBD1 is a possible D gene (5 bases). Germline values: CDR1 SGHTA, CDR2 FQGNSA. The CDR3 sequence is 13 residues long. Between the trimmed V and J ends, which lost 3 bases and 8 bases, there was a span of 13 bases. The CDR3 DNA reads TGTGCCAGCAGCTTTGACTTAGGGGCCGGCTACACCTTC. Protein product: CASSFDLGAGYTF. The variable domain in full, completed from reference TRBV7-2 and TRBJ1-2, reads GAGVSQSPSNKVTEKGKDVELRCDPISGHTALYWYRQSLGQGLEFLIYFQGNSAPDKSGLPSDRFSAERTGGSVSTLTIQRTQQEDSAVYLCASSFDLGAGYTFGSGTRLTVV.

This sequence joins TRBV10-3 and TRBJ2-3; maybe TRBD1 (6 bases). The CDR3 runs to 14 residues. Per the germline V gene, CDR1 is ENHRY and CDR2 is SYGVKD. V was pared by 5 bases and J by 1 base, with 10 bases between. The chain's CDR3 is CAISKRTGTDTQYF. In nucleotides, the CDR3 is TGTGCCATCAGTAAACGGACAGGCACAGATACGCAGTATTTT.

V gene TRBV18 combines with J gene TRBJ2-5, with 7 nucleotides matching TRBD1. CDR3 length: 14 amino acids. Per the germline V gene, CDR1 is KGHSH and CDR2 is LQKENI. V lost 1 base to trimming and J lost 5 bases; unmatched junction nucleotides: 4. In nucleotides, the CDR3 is TGTGCCAGCTCACCACAGGGGGCTGCGGAGACCCAGTACTTC. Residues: CASSPQGAAETQYF.

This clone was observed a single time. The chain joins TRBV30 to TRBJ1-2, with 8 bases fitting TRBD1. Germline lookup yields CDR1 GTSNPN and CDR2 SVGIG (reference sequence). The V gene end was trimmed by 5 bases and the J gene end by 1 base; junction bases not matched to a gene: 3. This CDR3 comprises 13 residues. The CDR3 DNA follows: TGTGCCTGGGCAGGGGGCGATAACTATGGCTACACCTTC. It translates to CAWAGGDNYGYTF.

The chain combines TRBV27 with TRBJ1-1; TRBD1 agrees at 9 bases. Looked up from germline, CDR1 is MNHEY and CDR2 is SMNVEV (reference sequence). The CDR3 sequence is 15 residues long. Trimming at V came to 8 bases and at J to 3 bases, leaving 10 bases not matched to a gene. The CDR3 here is CASHRGQGRYTEAFF. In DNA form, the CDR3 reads TGTGCCAGCCACAGGGGACAGGGCCGATACACTGAAGCTTTCTTT.

This chain's CDR3 is CASSQVGRVSAGELFF. CDR3 nucleotides: TGTGCCAGCAGCCAAGTAGGCAGGGTGTCGGCCGGGGAGCTGTTTTTT. This rearrangement joins TRBV14 to TRBJ2-2, with D maybe TRBD1 (5 bases). Trimming took off 1 base at V and 6 bases at J, with 15 bases between the two ends. The CDR3 has 16 residues. The germline CDR1 and CDR2 sequences are SGHDN and FVKESK. Supplemented by reference TRBV14 and TRBJ2-2, the full variable domain reads EAGVTQFPSHSVIEKGQTVTLRCDPISGHDNLYWYRRVMGKEIKFLLHFVKESKQDESGMPNNRFLAERTGGTYSTLKVQPAELEDSGVYFCASSQVGRVSAGELFFGEGSRLTVL.

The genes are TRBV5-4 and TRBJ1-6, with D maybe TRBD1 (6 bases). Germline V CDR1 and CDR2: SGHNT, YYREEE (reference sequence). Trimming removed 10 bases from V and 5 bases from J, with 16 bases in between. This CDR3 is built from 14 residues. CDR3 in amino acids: CAATGQGNNSPLHF. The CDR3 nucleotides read TGTGCCGCTACTGGGCAGGGGAATAATTCACCCCTCCACTTT.

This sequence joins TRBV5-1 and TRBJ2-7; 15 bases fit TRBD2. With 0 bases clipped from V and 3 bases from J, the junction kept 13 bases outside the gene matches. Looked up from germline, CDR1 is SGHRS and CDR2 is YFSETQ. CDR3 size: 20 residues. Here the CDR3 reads CASSLGQTGLAGGGFYEQYF. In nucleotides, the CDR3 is TGCGCCAGCAGCTTGGGACAGACGGGACTAGCGGGAGGCGGTTTCTACGAGCAGTACTTC.

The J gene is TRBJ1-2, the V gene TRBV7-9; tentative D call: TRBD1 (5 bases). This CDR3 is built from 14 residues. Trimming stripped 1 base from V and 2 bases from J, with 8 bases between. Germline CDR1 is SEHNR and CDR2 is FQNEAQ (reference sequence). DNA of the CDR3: TGTGCCAGCAGCTTAGGTGGGGCAAACTATGGCTACACCTTC. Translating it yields CASSLGGANYGYTF.

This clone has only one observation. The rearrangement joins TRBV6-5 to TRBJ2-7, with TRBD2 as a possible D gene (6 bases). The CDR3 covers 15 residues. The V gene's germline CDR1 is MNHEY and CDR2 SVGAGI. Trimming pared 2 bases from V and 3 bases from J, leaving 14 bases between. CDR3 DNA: TGTGCCAGCAGTTACGTTGGGGGGATGGACTACGAGCAGTACTTC. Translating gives CASSYVGGMDYEQYF.

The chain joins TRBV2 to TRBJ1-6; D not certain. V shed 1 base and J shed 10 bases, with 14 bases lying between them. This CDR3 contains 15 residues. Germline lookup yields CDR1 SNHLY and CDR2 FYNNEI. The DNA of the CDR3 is TGTGCCAGCAGTGAAGGGAGAGGGCGAGGATCACCCCTCCACTTT. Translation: CASSEGRGRGSPLHF.

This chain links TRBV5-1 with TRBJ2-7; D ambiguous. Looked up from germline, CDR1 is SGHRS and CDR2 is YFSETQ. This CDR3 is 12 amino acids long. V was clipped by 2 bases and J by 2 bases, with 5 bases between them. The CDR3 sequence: CASSFSTYEQYF. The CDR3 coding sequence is TGCGCCAGCAGCTTCAGTACCTACGAGCAGTACTTC.

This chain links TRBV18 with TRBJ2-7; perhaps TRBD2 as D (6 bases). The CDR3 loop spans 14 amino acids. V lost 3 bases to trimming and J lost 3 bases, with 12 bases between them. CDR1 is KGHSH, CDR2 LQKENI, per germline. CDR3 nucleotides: TGTGCCAGCTCACCCGGGACTGTCAACTACGAGCAGTACTTC. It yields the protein CASSPGTVNYEQYF.

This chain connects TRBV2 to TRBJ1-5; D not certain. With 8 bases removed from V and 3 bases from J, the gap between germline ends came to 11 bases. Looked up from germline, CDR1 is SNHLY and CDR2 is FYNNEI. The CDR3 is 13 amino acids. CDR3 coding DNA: TGTGCCAGCGTTGTCACAGTCAATCAGCCCCAGCATTTT. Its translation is CASVVTVNQPQHF.

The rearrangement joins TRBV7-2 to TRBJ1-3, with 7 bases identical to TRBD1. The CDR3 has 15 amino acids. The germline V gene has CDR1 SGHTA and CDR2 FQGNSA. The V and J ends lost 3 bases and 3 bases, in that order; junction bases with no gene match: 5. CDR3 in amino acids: CASSFPDRDGNTIYF. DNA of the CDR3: TGTGCCAGCAGCTTCCCCGACAGGGATGGAAACACCATATATTTT.

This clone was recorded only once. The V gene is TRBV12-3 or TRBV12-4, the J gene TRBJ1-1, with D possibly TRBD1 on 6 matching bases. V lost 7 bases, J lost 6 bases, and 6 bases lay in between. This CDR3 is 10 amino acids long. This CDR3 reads CASKGAEAFF. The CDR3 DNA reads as TGTGCCAGCAAGGGGGCTGAAGCTTTCTTT.

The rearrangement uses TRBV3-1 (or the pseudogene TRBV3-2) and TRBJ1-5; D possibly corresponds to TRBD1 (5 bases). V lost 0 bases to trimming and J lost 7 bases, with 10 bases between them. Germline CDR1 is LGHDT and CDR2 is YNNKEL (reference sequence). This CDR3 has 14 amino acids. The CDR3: CASSQDSGGQPQHF. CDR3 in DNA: TGTGCCAGCAGCCAAGATAGTGGGGGGCAGCCCCAGCATTTT.

CDR3 residues: CASSPEEINYGYTF. CDR3 bases: TGTGCCAGCTCACCAGAGGAAATCAACTATGGCTACACCTTC. V and J are TRBV18 and TRBJ1-2; D call uncertain. The length of the CDR3 is 14 residues. Trimming shortened V by 2 bases and J by 2 bases, and 9 bases separated the two germline ends. The germline gives CDR1 KGHSH, CDR2 LQKENI.

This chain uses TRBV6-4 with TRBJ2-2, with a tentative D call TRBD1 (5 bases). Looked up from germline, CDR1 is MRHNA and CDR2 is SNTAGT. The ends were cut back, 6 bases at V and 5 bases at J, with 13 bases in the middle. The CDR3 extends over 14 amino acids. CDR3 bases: TGTGCCAGCAGAGGACACGTTGGGACCGGGGAGCTGTTTTTT. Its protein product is CASRGHVGTGELFF.

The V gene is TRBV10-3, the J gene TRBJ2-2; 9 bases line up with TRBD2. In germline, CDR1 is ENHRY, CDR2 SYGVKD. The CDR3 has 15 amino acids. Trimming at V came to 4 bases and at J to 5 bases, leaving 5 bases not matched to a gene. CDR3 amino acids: CAISGASGRTGELFF. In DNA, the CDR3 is TGTGCCATCAGTGGTGCCAGCGGGAGGACCGGGGAGCTGTTTTTT.

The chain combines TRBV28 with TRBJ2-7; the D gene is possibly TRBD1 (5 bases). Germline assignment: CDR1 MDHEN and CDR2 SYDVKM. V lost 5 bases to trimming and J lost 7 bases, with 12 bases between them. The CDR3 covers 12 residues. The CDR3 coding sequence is TGTGCCAGCAGTGTGGGGCTGAGGGAGCAGTACTTC. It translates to CASSVGLREQYF.